This T cell receptor beta chain was recovered during a study of blood T cells in healthy people across ages. The junction had 3 bases not matched to a gene; V was cut back by 4 bases and J by 6 bases. Per germline, CDR1 SQVTM and CDR2 ANQGSEA. This CDR3 is built from 14 residues. Next came a second PCR, run for about 7 to 12 cycles, which used a sample-barcoded 5' primer along with a J-beta primer mix. TCRdb itself ran the 5' RACE reads through MiXCR, one entry per CDR3 protein. The sample shows around 1.7 million distinct CDR3 sequences, roughly 28% of them seen only once. This clonotype was detected only once. This may come from a read error, since a much larger clone is one base off. Here the CDR3 omits its conserved ending phenylalanine or tryptophan, so a read error is the likely source.

This chain connects TRBV29-1 to TRBJ2-1, with TRBD2 matching 13 bases. Material: blood. The clonotype was recovered from a young woman in good health. The CDR3 region is CSVGGLAGINEQFC. The CDR3 DNA reads as TGCAGCGTTGGGGGACTAGCGGGGATCAATGAGCAGTTCTGC.